What follows is one TCR beta chain and its context. Its antigen is as yet unknown. In the original analysis: ImmunoSEQ sequences covered only the junction and lacked quality scores; filtering therefore differed. The method was immunoSEQ multiplex PCR; TCRdb's version includes in-frame clones alone and lacks a portion of them. Clone size and V and J calls were adopted from that table, with D and trimming inferred from the DNA. This table holds more than 1.2 million clones, about 98.5% found once. Splitting the CD4+ cells yielded a CD45RA+ naive subset and a CD45RA-negative memory subset. These data originate in a study of shared clonotypes between healthy human individuals. This CDR3 region has 20 residues. Study-wide results and limits: Genetic and exposure-history diversity was limited by the few donors. Investigators expected sequencing depth to affect clonotype sharing among donors.

The sequencing input was naive CD4+ T cells sorted from blood. Subset defined: CD45RA+ positively selected. The sequence was obtained from a man aged 25 to 40 in good health. V and J are TRBV21-1 and TRBJ2-7; the table gives TRBD2 as D, unverified against the DNA. TRBV21-1 is deemed a pseudogene. CDR3 protein: CASSKAPGVLLAGGTYEQYF. The DNA of the CDR3 is TGTGCCAGCAGCAAAGCTCCTGGGGTCCTACTAGCGGGAGGGACCTACGAGCAGTACTTC.